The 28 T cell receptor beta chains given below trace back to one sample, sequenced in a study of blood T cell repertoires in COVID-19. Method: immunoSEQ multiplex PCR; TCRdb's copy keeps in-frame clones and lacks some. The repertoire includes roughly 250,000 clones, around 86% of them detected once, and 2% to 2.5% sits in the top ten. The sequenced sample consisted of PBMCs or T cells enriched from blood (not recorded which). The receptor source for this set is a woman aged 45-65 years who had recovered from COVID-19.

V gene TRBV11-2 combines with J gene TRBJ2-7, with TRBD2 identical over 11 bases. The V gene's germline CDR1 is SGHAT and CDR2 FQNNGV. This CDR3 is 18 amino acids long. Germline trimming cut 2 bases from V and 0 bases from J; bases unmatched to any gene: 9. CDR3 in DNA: TGTGCCAGCAGCTTACTAGCGGGAGGCCTCTTGAGCTCCTACGAGCAGTACTTC. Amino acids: CASSLLAGGLLSSYEQYF. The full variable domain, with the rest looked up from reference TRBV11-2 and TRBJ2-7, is EAGVAQSPRYKIIEKRQSVAFWCNPISGHATLYWYQQILGQGPKLLIQFQNNGVVDDSQLPKDRFSAERLKGVDSTLKIQPAKLEDSAVYLCASSLLAGGLLSSYEQYFGPGTRLTVT.

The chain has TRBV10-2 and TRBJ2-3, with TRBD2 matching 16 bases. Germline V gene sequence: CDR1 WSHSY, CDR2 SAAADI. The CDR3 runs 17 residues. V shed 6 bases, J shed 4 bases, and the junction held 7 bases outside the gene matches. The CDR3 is CASRPGTSGGAADTQYF. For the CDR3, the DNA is TGCGCCAGCAGGCCCGGGACTAGCGGGGGGGCCGCAGATACGCAGTATTTT.

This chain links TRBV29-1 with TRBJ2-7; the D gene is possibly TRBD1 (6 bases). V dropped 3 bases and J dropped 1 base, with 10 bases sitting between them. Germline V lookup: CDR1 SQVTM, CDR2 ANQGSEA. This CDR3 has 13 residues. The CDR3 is CSVESGVSYEQYF. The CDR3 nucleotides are TGCAGCGTTGAGTCAGGGGTGTCCTACGAGCAGTACTTC.

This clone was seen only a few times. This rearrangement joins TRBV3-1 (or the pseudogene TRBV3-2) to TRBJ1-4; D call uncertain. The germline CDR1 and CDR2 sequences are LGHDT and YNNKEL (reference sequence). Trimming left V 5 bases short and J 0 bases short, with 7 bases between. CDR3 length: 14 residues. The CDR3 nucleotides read TGTGCCAGCAGCATGAGGGCAACTAATGAAAAACTGTTTTTT. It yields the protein CASSMRATNEKLFF.

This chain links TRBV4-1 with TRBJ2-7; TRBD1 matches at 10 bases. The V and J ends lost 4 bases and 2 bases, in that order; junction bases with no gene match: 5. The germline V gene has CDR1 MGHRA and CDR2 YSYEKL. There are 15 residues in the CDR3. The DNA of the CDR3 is TGCGCCAGCAGCCGGCGGGACAGGGGCCCCTACGAGCAGTACTTC. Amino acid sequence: CASSRRDRGPYEQYF.

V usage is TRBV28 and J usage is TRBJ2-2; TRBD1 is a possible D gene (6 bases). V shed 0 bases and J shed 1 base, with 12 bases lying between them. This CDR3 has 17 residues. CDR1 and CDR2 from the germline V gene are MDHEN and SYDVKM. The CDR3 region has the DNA TGTGCCAGCAGTTTATGGGGAACAGGGTGGAACACCGGGGAGCTGTTTTTT. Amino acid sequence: CASSLWGTGWNTGELFF.

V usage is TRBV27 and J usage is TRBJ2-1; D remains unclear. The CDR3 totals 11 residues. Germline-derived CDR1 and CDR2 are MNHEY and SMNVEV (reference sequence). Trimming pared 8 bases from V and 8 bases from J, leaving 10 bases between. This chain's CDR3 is CASQQTHEQFF. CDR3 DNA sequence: TGTGCCAGCCAACAAACCCATGAGCAGTTCTTC.

The CDR3 nucleotides are TGCGCCAGCAGCTCTGTTCAGGGGATAAATACGCAGTATTTT. As protein: CASSSVQGINTQYF. The rearrangement links TRBV5-1 to TRBJ2-3, with a tentative D call TRBD1 (6 bases). Per the germline V gene, CDR1 is SGHRS and CDR2 is YFSETQ. CDR3 length: 14 amino acids. Trimming pared 3 bases from V and 7 bases from J, leaving 15 bases between.

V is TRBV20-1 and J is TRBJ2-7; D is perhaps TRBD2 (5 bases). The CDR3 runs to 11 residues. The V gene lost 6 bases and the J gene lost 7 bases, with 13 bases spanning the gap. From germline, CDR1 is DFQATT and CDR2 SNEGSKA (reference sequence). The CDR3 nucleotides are TGCAGTGCCAAACGCGGGTTGGAGCAGTACTTC. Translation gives CSAKRGLEQYF.

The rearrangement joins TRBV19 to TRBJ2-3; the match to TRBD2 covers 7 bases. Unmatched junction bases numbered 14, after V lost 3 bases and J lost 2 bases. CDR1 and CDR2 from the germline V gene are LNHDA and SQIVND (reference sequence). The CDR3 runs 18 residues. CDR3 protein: CASSMALGSSGFTDTQYF. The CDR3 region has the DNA TGTGCCAGTAGTATGGCCCTCGGCTCTAGCGGATTCACAGATACGCAGTATTTT.

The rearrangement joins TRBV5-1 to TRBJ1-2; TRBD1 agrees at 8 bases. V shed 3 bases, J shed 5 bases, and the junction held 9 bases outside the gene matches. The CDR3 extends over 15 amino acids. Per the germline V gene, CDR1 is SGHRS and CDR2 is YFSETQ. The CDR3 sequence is CASSSGQGVLYGYTF. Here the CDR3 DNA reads TGCGCCAGCAGCTCCGGACAGGGCGTGCTTTATGGCTACACCTTC.

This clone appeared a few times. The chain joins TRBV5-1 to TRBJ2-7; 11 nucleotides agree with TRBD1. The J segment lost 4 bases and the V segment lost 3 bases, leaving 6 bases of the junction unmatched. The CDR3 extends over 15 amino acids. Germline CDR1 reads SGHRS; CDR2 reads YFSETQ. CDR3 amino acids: CASSSWGDRGYEQYF. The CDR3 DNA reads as TGCGCCAGCAGCTCTTGGGGGGACAGGGGGTACGAGCAGTACTTC.

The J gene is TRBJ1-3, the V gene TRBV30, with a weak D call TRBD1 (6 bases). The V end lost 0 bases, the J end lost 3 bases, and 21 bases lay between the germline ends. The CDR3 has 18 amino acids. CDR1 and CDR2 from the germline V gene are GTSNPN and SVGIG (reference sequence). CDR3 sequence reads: CAWSVGFQRGSYGNTIYF. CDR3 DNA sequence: TGTGCCTGGAGTGTCGGGTTTCAAAGGGGGTCCTATGGAAACACCATATATTTT.

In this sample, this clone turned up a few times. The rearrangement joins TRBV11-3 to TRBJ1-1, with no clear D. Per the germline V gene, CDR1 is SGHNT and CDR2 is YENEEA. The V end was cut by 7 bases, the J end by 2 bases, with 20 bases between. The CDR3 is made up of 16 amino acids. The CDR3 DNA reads TGTGCCAGCAACGCCCCCGGGGATTGGCGCAACACTGAAGCTTTCTTT. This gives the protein CASNAPGDWRNTEAFF.

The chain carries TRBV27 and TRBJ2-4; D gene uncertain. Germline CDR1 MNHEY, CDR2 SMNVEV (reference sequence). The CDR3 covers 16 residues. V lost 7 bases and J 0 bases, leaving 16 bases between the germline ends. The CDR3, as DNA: TGTGCCAGCACGTCGGTGTCCTATCTAGCCAAAAACATTCAGTACTTC. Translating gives CASTSVSYLAKNIQYF.

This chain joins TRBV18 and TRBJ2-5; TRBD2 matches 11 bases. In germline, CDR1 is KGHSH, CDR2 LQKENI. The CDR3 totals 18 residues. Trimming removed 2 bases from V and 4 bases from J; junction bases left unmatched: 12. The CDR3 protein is CASSPRISGLAARETQYF. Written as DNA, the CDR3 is TGTGCCAGCTCACCAAGGATTTCGGGACTAGCGGCCCGAGAGACCCAGTACTTC. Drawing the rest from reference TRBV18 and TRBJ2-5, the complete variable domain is NAGVMQNPRHLVRRRGQEARLRCSPMKGHSHVYWYRQLPEEGLKFMVYLQKENIIDESGMPKERFSAEFPKEGPSILRIQQVVRGDSAAYFCASSPRISGLAARETQYFGPGTRLLVL.

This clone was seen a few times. CDR3 DNA: TGTGCCAGCAGTTACGCGGGAACGAAGACCCAGTACTTC. As protein: CASSYAGTKTQYF. J is TRBJ2-5 and V is TRBV6-5, with D maybe TRBD2 (6 bases). The V end was cut by 2 bases, the J end by 6 bases, with 10 bases between. The germline V gene has CDR1 MNHEY and CDR2 SVGAGI. CDR3 size: 13 residues.

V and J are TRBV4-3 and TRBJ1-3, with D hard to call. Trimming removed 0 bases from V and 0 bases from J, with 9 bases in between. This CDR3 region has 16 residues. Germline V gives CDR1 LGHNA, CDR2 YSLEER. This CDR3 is CASSQEMGDSGNTIYF. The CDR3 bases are TGCGCCAGCAGCCAAGAAATGGGAGACTCTGGAAACACCATATATTTT.

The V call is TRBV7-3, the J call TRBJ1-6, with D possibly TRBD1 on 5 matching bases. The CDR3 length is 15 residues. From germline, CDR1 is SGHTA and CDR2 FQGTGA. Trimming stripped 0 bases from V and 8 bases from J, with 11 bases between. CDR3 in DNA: TGTGCCAGCAGCTTAACGGCGGGGCGGGATTCACCCCTCCACTTT. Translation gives CASSLTAGRDSPLHF.

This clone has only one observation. CDR3 region: CATSRNRVNYGYTF. The CDR3 DNA follows: TGTGCCACCAGCAGGAACAGGGTTAACTATGGCTACACCTTC. The chain uses TRBV15 and TRBJ1-2; perhaps TRBD1 as D (6 bases). Germline CDR1 reads LNHNV; CDR2 reads YYDKDF (reference sequence). This CDR3 has 14 amino acids. The V gene lost 3 bases and the J gene lost 1 base, with 9 bases spanning the gap.

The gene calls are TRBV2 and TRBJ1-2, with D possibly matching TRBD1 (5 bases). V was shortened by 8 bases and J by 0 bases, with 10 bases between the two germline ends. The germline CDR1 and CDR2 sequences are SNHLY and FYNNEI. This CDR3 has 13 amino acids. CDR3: CASRGDPNYGYTF. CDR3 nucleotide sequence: TGTGCCAGCCGGGGGGACCCTAACTATGGCTACACCTTC.

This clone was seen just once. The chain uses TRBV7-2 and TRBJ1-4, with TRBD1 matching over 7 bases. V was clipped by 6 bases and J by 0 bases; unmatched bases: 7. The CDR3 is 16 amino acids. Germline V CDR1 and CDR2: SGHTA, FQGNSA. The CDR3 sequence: CASRENRGATNEKLFF. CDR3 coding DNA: TGTGCCAGCAGAGAAAACAGGGGCGCAACTAATGAAAAACTGTTTTTT.

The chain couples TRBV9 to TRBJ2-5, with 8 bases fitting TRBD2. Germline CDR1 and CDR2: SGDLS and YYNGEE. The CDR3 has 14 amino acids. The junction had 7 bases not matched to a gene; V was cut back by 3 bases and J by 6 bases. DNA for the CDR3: TGTGCCAGCAGCGGCGCCGGGGGGGCGAAGACCCAGTACTTC. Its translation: CASSGAGGAKTQYF.

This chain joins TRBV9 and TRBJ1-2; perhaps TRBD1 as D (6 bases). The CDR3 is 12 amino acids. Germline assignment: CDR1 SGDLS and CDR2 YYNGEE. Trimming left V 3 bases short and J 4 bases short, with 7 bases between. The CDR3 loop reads CASSEGVYGYTF. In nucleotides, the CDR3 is TGTGCCAGCAGCGAGGGGGTCTATGGCTACACCTTC.

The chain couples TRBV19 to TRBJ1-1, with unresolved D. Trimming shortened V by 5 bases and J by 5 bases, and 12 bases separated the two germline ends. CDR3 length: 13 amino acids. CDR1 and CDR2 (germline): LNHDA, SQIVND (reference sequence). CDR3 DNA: TGTGCCAGTAGTTTCGGACTGGGGACTGAAGCTTTCTTT. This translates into CASSFGLGTEAFF.

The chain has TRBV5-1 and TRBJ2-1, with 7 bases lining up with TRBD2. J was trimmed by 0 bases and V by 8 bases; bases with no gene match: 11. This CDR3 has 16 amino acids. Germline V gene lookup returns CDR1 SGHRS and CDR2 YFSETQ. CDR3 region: CASSPGTTSSYNEQFF. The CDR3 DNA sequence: TGCGCCAGTAGTCCCGGGACTACTAGCTCCTACAATGAGCAGTTCTTC.

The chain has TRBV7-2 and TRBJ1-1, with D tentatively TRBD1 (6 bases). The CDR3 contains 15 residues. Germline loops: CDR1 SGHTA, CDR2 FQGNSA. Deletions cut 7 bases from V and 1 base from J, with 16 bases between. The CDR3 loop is CASTKGGWGNTEAFF. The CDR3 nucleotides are TGTGCCAGCACAAAAGGGGGTTGGGGGAACACTGAAGCTTTCTTT. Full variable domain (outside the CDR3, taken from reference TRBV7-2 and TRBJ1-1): GAGVSQSPSNKVTEKGKDVELRCDPISGHTALYWYRQSLGQGLEFLIYFQGNSAPDKSGLPSDRFSAERTGGSVSTLTIQRTQQEDSAVYLCASTKGGWGNTEAFFGQGTRLTVV.

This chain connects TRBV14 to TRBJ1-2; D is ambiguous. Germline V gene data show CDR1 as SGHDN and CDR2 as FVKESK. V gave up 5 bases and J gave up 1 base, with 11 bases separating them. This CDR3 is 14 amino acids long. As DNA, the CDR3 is TGTGCCAGCAGCACCCAAACAGTTAACTATGGCTACACCTTC. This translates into CASSTQTVNYGYTF.